These 3 T cell receptor beta chains share one sample of origin, sequenced in a study of cytomegalovirus exposure and HLA in healthy donors. PCR primers comprised 60 Vbeta and 13 Jbeta primers. Sequencing used immunoSEQ multiplex PCR; TCRdb keeps in-frame clones, though not all of them. This sample carries over 95,000 clones, more than 70% of them seen once, and the ten largest clones take approximately 8%. Input material: PBMCs. The source is a female donor in good health and CMV-seronegative.

CDR3 sequence (DNA): TGTGCCAGCGGTGTCGGGAGTCCGAGGGATACGCAGTATTTT. This encodes CASGVGSPRDTQYF. The chain is built from TRBV7-8 and TRBJ2-3, with D perhaps matching TRBD2 (6 bases). The CDR3 sequence is 14 residues long. Between the trimmed V and J ends, which lost 8 bases and 6 bases, there was a span of 18 bases. Looked up from germline, CDR1 is SGHVS and CDR2 is FQNEAQ.

The chain is built from TRBV6-6 and TRBJ1-3; possible D gene TRBD1, 5 bases. CDR3 length: 14 amino acids. Trimming removed 6 bases at V and 7 bases at J, with 16 bases between. Germline CDR1 MNHNY, CDR2 SVGAGI (reference sequence). This chain's CDR3 is CASRGLEIVNTIYF. In nucleotides, the CDR3 is TGTGCCAGCAGGGGGCTGGAGATAGTCAACACCATATATTTT.

V and J are TRBV2 and TRBJ1-6; unclear D gene. This CDR3 spans 13 amino acids. Looked up from germline, CDR1 is SNHLY and CDR2 is FYNNEI. V lost 6 bases, J lost 11 bases, and 14 bases lay in between. The CDR3 DNA reads TGTGCCAGCAGACGGGGTTTTGAGCCACCCCTCCACTTT. Translated: CASRRGFEPPLHF.